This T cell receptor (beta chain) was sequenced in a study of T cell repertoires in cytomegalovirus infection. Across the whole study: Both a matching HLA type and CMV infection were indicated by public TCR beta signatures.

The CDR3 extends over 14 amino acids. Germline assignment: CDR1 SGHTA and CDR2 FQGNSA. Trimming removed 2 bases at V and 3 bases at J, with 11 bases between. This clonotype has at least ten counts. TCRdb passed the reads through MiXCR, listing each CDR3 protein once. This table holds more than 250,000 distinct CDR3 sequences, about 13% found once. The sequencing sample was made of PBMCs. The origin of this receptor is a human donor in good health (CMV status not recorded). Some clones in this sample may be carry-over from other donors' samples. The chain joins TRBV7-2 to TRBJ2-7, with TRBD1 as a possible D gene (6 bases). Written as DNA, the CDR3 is TGTGCCAGCAGCTTAAGCCGGACAGTCTACGAGCAGTACTTC. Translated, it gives CASSLSRTVYEQYF.